Reported below is one TCR beta chain. It lacks a known antigen. No base quality information exists; no much larger clone differs at one position. The sample is drawn from a study of blood T cell repertoires in COVID-19 (dated by TCRdb to about 2020). As for the study more broadly: Samples from collaborators originated in the United States, Italy and Spain and spanned both the acute and convalescent phases of COVID-19. The prospective study material was composed of cDNA or gDNA derived from T cells, B-cell-depleted T cells, or PBMCs. Deeply sampled blood TCRbeta repertoires from subjects exposed to, actively infected with, or recovered from COVID-19 were included in the dataset. The repertoires were made available in a free public database intended to serve as a resource for research on the immune response to SARS-CoV-2. Samples were obtained from the ongoing ImmuneRACE study (first 160 participants) and from about 1,300 subjects provided by 6 global collaborators. Nearly every sample came with metadata listing a de-identified subject ID, COVID-19 status, age in years and sex. Where available, HLA class I and class II types were obtained from metadata supplied by the sample provider rather than from assay-based typing. The investigation overall reported the following: The quantity of clinical and demographic metadata differed by source and by participant and was supplied without curation.

TCRbeta CDR3 regions were amplified from genomic DNA by means of the immunoSEQ Assay, a bias-controlled multiplex PCR. The study's own analysis went as follows. The number of nucleated cells in each sample was estimated from the amplification of reference gene primers within the assay. To quantify the absolute abundance of each unique TCRbeta CDR3 rearrangement, sequence reads were collapsed and filtered. For each sample, productive Simpson clonality was calculated as the square root of Simpson's diversity index across productive rearrangements. The source is immuneACCESS, and TCRdb retained only in-frame sequences with V and J called. Part of the clones is not carried over; for the studies checked, unresolved V genes explain less than half of this, and the remainder is unexplained. Clone size and the V and J calls come from that table; the DNA yielded D and trimming. This sample is represented by about 230,000 clones; approximately 90% of them were singletons. The ten largest clones take up 11% of the sample.

In Seattle, one collaborating source enrolled patients while the infection was active and tracked those patients longitudinally over the course of disease. Collaborating institutions collected whole blood in K2EDTA tubes following their own protocols. For TCRbeta analysis, collaborator samples were shipped as frozen whole blood, as isolated PBMCs, or as DNA extracted from either sample type. The CDR3 sequence holds 14 residues, the cysteine and phenylalanine included. Only CDR3 DNA remains: 42 bases, in frame from the first base. V lost 4 bases and J lost 4 bases; the stretch between them is 12 bases long. CDR1 and CDR2 are read off the germline V gene (reference sequence) as LGHDT and YNNKEL.

The clonotype comes from a man aged 50 to 60 with COVID-19, enrolled during active disease. Material: peripheral blood. The rearranged segments are TRBV3-1 (or the pseudogene TRBV3-2) and TRBJ2-3; a weak D assignment points to TRBD2 (6 bases agree). The nucleotide sequence is TGTGCCAGCAGCCCGACACGGGGGTCAGATACGCAGTATTTT. The resulting protein is CASSPTRGSDTQYF.